Each of the 24 T cell receptor beta chains below was sequenced from the same sample in a study of shared clonotypes between healthy human individuals. Method: immunoSEQ multiplex PCR; TCRdb's copy keeps in-frame clones and lacks some. This sample carries a few hundred thousand clones, around three quarters of them seen once, and the ten largest clones take about 12%. Input material: PBMCs. The receptor source for this set is a middle-aged woman in good health. Some clones in this sample may be carry-over from other donors' samples.

The CDR3 here is CASSQPPRRTEAFF. The DNA for the CDR3 is TGCGCCAGCAGCCAACCCCCCCGGCGGACTGAAGCTTTCTTT. The V gene is TRBV4-1, the J gene TRBJ1-1; D is ambiguous. In germline, CDR1 is MGHRA, CDR2 YSYEKL. This CDR3 spans 14 amino acids. V was trimmed by 2 bases and J by 5 bases, leaving 12 bases between them.

Concerning this clone: It may be a read error: a sequence one base away is much more abundant. CDR3 DNA: TGTGCCAGCAGAGGGGCAGATACGCAGTATTTT. This codes for CASRGADTQYF. This chain connects TRBV28 to TRBJ2-3, with a possible D match to TRBD1 (5 bases). Germline V gives CDR1 MDHEN, CDR2 SYDVKM. V lost 6 bases, J lost 4 bases, and 5 bases lay in between. The CDR3 totals 11 residues.

The gene calls are TRBV7-2 and TRBJ1-1, with D perhaps matching TRBD1 (6 bases). The germline V gene has CDR1 SGHTA and CDR2 FQGNSA. The CDR3 is 17 residues long. Between the trimmed V and J ends, which lost 1 base and 6 bases, there was a span of 21 bases. DNA of the CDR3: TGTGCCAGCAGCTTAGAATGGGGGGCCAGGGATTTGCCTGAAGCTTTCTTT. It is translated as CASSLEWGARDLPEAFF.

This clone was counted only a few times. The chain carries TRBV9 and TRBJ2-2; D not certain. The V end lost 0 bases, the J end lost 6 bases, and 6 bases lay between the germline ends. Per the germline V gene, CDR1 is SGDLS and CDR2 is YYNGEE. The CDR3 covers 13 residues. The CDR3: CASSVDGSGELFF. CDR3 DNA sequence: TGTGCCAGCAGCGTAGATGGGTCCGGGGAGCTGTTTTTT.

V usage is TRBV7-2 and J usage is TRBJ2-5; no definite D call. This CDR3 spans 11 amino acids. Germline CDR1 is SGHTA and CDR2 is FQGNSA. The V and J ends lost 4 bases and 4 bases respectively, with 4 bases between them. The CDR3 DNA sequence: TGTGCCAGCAGCTCGACAGAGACCCAGTACTTC. Translated: CASSSTETQYF.

This clone was counted a single time. The chain carries TRBV9 and TRBJ1-5; 7 bases fit TRBD1. CDR3 length equals 14 residues. With 0 bases clipped from V and 6 bases from J, the junction kept 3 bases outside the gene matches. Germline V CDR1 and CDR2: SGDLS, YYNGEE. The CDR3 nucleotides read TGTGCCAGCAGCGTAGCAGGGGGTGGTCAGCCCCAGCATTTT. This codes for CASSVAGGGQPQHF.

This clone was seen more than once but under ten times. Other DNA variants within this sample encode the same CDR3. The chain carries TRBV5-1 and TRBJ2-3; 13 bases agree with TRBD2. The trim removed 4 bases at V and 4 bases at J, leaving 9 bases unmatched. The germline gives CDR1 SGHRS, CDR2 YFSETQ. The CDR3 runs 17 residues. CDR3: CASSEGTSGTGADTQYF. DNA for the CDR3: TGCGCCAGCAGCGAAGGGACTAGCGGGACTGGCGCAGATACGCAGTATTTT.

This rearrangement joins TRBV30 to TRBJ2-5; no definite D call. CDR1 and CDR2 (germline): GTSNPN, SVGIG (reference sequence). This CDR3 contains 14 residues. The ends were cut back, 4 bases at V and 7 bases at J, with 19 bases in the middle. The CDR3 sequence: CAWNTGGRSGTQYF. Here the CDR3 DNA reads TGTGCCTGGAACACCGGTGGTAGATCAGGGACCCAGTACTTC.

The V gene is TRBV7-2, the J gene TRBJ2-7, with 8 bases lining up with TRBD1. This CDR3 contains 15 residues. Trimming took 1 base from V and 5 from J; bases not matched to a gene: 7. Germline loops: CDR1 SGHTA, CDR2 FQGNSA. CDR3 region: CASSLELTGGHEQYF. In nucleotides, the CDR3 is TGTGCCAGCAGCTTAGAACTAACAGGGGGTCACGAGCAGTACTTC.

The CDR3 region is CASSLGTTQETQYF. In DNA form, the CDR3 reads TGTGCCAGCAGCCTAGGGACAACCCAAGAGACCCAGTACTTC. The V and J genes are TRBV11-1 and TRBJ2-5; possible D gene TRBD1, 6 bases. The germline gives CDR1 SGHAT, CDR2 FQDESV (reference sequence). There are 14 residues in the CDR3. The V and J ends lost 5 bases and 1 base respectively, with 11 bases between them.

The gene calls are TRBV7-9 and TRBJ1-4, with unresolved D. This CDR3 is 14 amino acids long. V dropped 7 bases and J dropped 0 bases, with 9 bases sitting between them. Germline V lookup: CDR1 SEHNR, CDR2 FQNEAQ (reference sequence). CDR3 bases: TGTGCCAGCAACAAGGAGGCAACTAATGAAAAACTGTTTTTT. This codes for CASNKEATNEKLFF.

This chain's CDR3 is CASSPGTGMGAFF. The CDR3 DNA reads TGTGCCAGCTCACCGGGGACAGGTATGGGAGCTTTCTTT. This chain links TRBV18 with TRBJ1-1; 8 bases align to TRBD1. Germline lookup yields CDR1 KGHSH and CDR2 LQKENI. CDR3 length equals 13 residues. V shed 3 bases and J 10 bases; nucleotides not matched to a gene: 7. Together with reference TRBV18 and TRBJ1-1, the CDR3 gives the full variable domain: NAGVMQNPRHLVRRRGQEARLRCSPMKGHSHVYWYRQLPEEGLKFMVYLQKENIIDESGMPKERFSAEFPKEGPSILRIQQVVRGDSAAYFCASSPGTGMGAFFGQGTRLTVV.

The J gene is TRBJ2-3, the V gene TRBV11-3; no clear D. Germline CDR1 SGHNT, CDR2 YENEEA. The CDR3 is made up of 13 amino acids. V shed 2 bases and J shed 6 bases, with 9 bases lying between them. CDR3: CASSLSFGDTQYF. CDR3 DNA sequence: TGTGCCAGCAGCTTATCATTCGGGGATACGCAGTATTTT. Together with reference TRBV11-3 and TRBJ2-3, the CDR3 gives the full variable domain: EAGVVQSPRYKIIEKKQPVAFWCNPISGHNTLYWYLQNLGQGPELLIRYENEEAVDDSQLPKDRFSAERLKGVDSTLKIQPAELGDSAVYLCASSLSFGDTQYFGPGTRLTVL.

This clone is medium-sized within its sample. Other nucleotide sequences in the sample specify the same CDR3. The chain couples TRBV7-3 to TRBJ1-4, with a tentative D call TRBD1 (5 bases). This CDR3 spans 16 amino acids. Germline V lookup: CDR1 SGHTA, CDR2 FQGTGA. V gave up 4 bases and J gave up 0 bases, with 12 bases separating them. The chain's CDR3 is CASSSRDPATNEKLFF. The CDR3, as DNA: TGTGCCAGCAGCTCTCGGGACCCTGCAACTAATGAAAAACTGTTTTTT.

This clone has a handful of counts. The chain's CDR3 is CASTLAGRNTEAFF. CDR3 coding DNA: TGTGCCAGCACCTTAGCTGGCAGAAACACTGAAGCTTTCTTT. The chain employs TRBV9 and TRBJ1-1; D gene ambiguous. The CDR3 sequence is 14 residues long. V was clipped by 6 bases and J by 2 bases, with 14 bases between them. Germline V gives CDR1 SGDLS, CDR2 YYNGEE.

CDR3 amino acids: CASSLYAGGNQPQHF. CDR3 DNA sequence: TGCGCCAGCAGCTTGTACGCAGGAGGCAATCAGCCCCAGCATTTT. This chain links TRBV5-1 with TRBJ1-5; D remains ambiguous. Trimming cost V 1 base and J 2 bases, with 10 bases left between them. This CDR3 is 15 amino acids long. Looked up from germline, CDR1 is SGHRS and CDR2 is YFSETQ.

The chain links TRBV5-1 to TRBJ2-7; 7 positions match TRBD2. CDR1 SGHRS and CDR2 YFSETQ come from the germline V gene. V was pared by 4 bases and J by 6 bases, with 13 bases of the junction left unmatched. The length of the CDR3 is 15 residues. CDR3 sequence: CASSAPSGEAGEQYF. For the CDR3, the DNA is TGCGCCAGCAGCGCACCTAGCGGAGAGGCCGGCGAGCAGTACTTC.

The chain carries TRBV6-1 and TRBJ2-1, with D possibly being TRBD2 (6 bases). The CDR3 is made up of 14 amino acids. Germline CDR1 MNHNS, CDR2 SASEGT. V shed 3 bases and J shed 4 bases, with 10 bases lying between them. The CDR3 region has the DNA TGTGCCAGCAGTGACCCTGGGGGGTACAATGAGCAGTTCTTC. Its translation is CASSDPGGYNEQFF.

This rearrangement joins TRBV5-1 to TRBJ2-7; 8 nucleotides line up with TRBD1. The V and J ends lost 3 bases and 2 bases, in that order; junction bases with no gene match: 7. CDR3 length: 15 residues. Germline V gene data show CDR1 as SGHRS and CDR2 as YFSETQ. The CDR3 loop is CASSSTTGAPYEQYF. The CDR3 region has the DNA TGCGCCAGCAGCTCAACGACAGGGGCCCCCTACGAGCAGTACTTC.

This chain links TRBV4-1 with TRBJ2-1; a weak D match, TRBD2 (6 bases). The V and J ends lost 0 bases and 15 bases respectively, with 12 bases between them. The CDR3 is 12 residues long. The germline CDR1 and CDR2 sequences are MGHRA and YSYEKL. Written as DNA, the CDR3 is TGCGCCAGCAGCCAAGAGACGGGAGTTATGTTCTTC. This encodes CASSQETGVMFF.

The chain carries TRBV9 and TRBJ2-1; 10 nucleotides agree with TRBD1. Trimming took 3 bases from V and 7 from J; bases not matched to a gene: 13. This CDR3 has 17 residues. Germline CDR1 reads SGDLS; CDR2 reads YYNGEE. CDR3 DNA: TGTGCCAGCAGCGAGAGATGGGACAGGGGTTTTGGGAATGAGCAGTTCTTC. It codes for CASSERWDRGFGNEQFF.

The chain uses TRBV6-5 and TRBJ2-7; 11 bases agree with TRBD2. Per the germline V gene, CDR1 is MNHEY and CDR2 is SVGAGI. This CDR3 spans 15 amino acids. V shed 6 bases, J shed 4 bases, and the junction held 8 bases outside the gene matches. The CDR3 here is CASRAAGTSGYEQYF. DNA for the CDR3: TGTGCCAGCAGAGCTGCCGGGACTAGCGGTTACGAGCAGTACTTC.

The V gene is TRBV29-1, the J gene TRBJ2-7; D perhaps matches TRBD2 (6 bases). Deletions cut 6 bases from V and 2 bases from J, with 17 bases between. The CDR3 has 14 residues. Germline assignment: CDR1 SQVTM and CDR2 ANQGSEA. The CDR3 protein is CSVGTGTHPYEQYF. CDR3 coding DNA: TGCAGCGTCGGAACCGGGACTCATCCCTACGAGCAGTACTTC.

The chain employs TRBV14 and TRBJ2-6; unclear D gene. This CDR3 region has 16 residues. V lost 5 bases and J lost 0, with 11 bases in between. From germline, CDR1 is SGHDN and CDR2 FVKESK. The CDR3 loop is CASSSHLASGANVLTF. The CDR3 nucleotides are TGTGCCAGCAGCAGCCATTTGGCCTCTGGGGCCAACGTCCTGACTTTC.